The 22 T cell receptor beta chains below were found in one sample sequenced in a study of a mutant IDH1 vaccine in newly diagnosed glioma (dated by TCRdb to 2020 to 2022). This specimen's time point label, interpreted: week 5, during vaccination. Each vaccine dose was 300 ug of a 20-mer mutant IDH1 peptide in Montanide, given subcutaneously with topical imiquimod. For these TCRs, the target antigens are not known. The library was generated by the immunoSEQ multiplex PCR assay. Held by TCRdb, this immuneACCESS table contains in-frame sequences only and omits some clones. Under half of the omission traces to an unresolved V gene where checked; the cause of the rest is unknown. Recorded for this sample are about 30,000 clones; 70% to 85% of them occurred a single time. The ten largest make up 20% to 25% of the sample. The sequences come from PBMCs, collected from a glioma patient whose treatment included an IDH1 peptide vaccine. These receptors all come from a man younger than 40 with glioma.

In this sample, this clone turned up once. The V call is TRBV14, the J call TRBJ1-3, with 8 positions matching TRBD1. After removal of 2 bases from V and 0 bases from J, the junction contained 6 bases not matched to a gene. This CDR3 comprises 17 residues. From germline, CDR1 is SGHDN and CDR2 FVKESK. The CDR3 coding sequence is TGTGCCAGCAGCCAAAGGACAGGGTCGAGCTCTGGAAACACCATATATTTT. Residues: CASSQRTGSSSGNTIYF.

In DNA form, the CDR3 reads TGCGCCAGCAGCCCGCGACAGGGAGCCTATGGCTACACCTTC. Translated: CASSPRQGAYGYTF. V gene TRBV4-1 combines with J gene TRBJ1-2, with TRBD1 matching 7 bases. The J segment lost 4 bases and the V segment lost 4 bases, leaving 6 bases of the junction unmatched. The CDR3 contains 14 residues. Germline V lookup: CDR1 MGHRA, CDR2 YSYEKL.

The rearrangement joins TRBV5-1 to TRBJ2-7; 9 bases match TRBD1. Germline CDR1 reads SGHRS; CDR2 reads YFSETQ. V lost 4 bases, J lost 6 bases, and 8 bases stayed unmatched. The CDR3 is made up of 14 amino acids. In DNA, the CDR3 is TGCGCCAGCAGCGCGGGACAGGGTAAGACCGAGCAGTACTTC. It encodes CASSAGQGKTEQYF.

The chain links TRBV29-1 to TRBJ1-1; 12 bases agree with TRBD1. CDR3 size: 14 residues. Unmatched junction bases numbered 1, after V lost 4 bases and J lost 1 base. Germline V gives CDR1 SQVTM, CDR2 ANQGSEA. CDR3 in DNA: TGCAGCGTTGGGGACAGGGGGCAGAACACTGAAGCTTTCTTT. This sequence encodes CSVGDRGQNTEAFF.

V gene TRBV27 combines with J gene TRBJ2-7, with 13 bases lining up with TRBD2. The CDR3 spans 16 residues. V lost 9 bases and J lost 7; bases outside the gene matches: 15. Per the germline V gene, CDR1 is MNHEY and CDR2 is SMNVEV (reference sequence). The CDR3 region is CASGDLLAGGPGEQYF. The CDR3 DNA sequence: TGTGCCAGTGGCGACCTACTAGCGGGAGGGCCGGGGGAGCAGTACTTC.

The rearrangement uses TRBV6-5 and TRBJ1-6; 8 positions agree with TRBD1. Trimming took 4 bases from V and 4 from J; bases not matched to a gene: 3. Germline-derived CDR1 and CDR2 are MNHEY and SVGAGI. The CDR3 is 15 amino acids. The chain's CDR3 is CASSSQGEYNSPLHF. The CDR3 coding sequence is TGTGCCAGCAGTTCACAGGGGGAATATAATTCACCCCTCCACTTT.

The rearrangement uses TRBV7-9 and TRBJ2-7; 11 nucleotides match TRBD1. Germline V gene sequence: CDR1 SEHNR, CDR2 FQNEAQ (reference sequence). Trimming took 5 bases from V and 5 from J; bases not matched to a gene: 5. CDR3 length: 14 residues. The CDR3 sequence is CASSLSGQGDEQYF. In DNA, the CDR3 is TGTGCCAGCAGCCTCTCGGGACAGGGGGACGAGCAGTACTTC.

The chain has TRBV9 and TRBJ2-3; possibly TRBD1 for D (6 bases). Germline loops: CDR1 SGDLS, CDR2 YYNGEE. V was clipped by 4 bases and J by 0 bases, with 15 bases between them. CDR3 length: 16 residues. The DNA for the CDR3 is TGTGCCAGCAGCCTAGGACAGTCCTCTAGCACAGATACGCAGTATTTT. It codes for CASSLGQSSSTDTQYF.

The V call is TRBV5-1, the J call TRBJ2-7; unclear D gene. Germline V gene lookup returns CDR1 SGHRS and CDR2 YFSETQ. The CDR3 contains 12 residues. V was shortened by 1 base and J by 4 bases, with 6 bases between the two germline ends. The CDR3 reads CASSLSQYEQYF. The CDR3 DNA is TGCGCCAGCAGCTTGTCCCAGTACGAGCAGTACTTC.

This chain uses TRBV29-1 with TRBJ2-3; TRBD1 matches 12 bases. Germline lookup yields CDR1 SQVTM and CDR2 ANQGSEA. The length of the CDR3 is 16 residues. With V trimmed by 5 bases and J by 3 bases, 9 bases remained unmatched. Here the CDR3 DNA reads TGCAGCGTTATCCCCCCGGGACAGGGGGCTACAGATACGCAGTATTTT. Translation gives CSVIPPGQGATDTQYF.

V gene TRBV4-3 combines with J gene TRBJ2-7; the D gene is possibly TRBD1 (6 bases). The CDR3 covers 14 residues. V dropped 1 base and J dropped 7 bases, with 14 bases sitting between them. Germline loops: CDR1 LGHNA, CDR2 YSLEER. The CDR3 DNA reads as TGCGCCAGCAGCCAAGTGGGGGCCTCGGGGGAGCAGTACTTC. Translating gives CASSQVGASGEQYF.

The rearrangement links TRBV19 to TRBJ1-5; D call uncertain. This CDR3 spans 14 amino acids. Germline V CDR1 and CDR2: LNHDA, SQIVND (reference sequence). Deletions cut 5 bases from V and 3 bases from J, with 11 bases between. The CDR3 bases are TGTGCCAGTAGTCGGGAGGCCTACAATCAGCCCCAGCATTTT. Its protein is CASSREAYNQPQHF.

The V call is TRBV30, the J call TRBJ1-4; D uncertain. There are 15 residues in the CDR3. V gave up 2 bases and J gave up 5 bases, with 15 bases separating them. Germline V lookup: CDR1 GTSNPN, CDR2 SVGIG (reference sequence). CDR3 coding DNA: TGTGCCTGGAGTCTAAACTTGGGAAGGAATGAAAAACTGTTTTTT. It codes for CAWSLNLGRNEKLFF.

Here the CDR3 DNA reads TGCGCCAGCAGCCTGAGCGGGAGCACAGATACGCAGTATTTT. It is translated as CASSLSGSTDTQYF. This rearrangement joins TRBV10-1 to TRBJ2-3, with D possibly TRBD2 on 6 matching bases. The V end lost 6 bases, the J end lost 0 bases, and 10 bases lay between the germline ends. Germline values: CDR1 WNHNN, CDR2 SYGVQD (reference sequence). The CDR3 covers 14 residues.

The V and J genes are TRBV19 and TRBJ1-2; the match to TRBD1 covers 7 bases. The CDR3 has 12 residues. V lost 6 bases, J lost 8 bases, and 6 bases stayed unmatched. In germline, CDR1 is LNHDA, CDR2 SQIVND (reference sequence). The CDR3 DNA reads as TGTGCCAGTAGCCCCAGGGGGAGAGGCTACACCTTC. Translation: CASSPRGRGYTF.

DNA of the CDR3: TGCGCCAGCAGCCAAGGGCCCCTGCAGCGCGGCTACACCTTC. Translated: CASSQGPLQRGYTF. The chain couples TRBV4-1 to TRBJ1-2; unclear D gene. The CDR3 is 14 amino acids. V was cut by 1 base and J by 8 bases, with 14 bases left in between. CDR1 and CDR2 from the germline V gene are MGHRA and YSYEKL.

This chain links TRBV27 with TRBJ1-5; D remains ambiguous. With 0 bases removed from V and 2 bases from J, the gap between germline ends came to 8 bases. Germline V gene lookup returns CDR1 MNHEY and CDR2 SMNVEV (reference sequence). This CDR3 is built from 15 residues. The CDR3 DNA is TGTGCCAGCAGTTTATCTAAGGGAGGCAATCAGCCCCAGCATTTT. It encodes CASSLSKGGNQPQHF.

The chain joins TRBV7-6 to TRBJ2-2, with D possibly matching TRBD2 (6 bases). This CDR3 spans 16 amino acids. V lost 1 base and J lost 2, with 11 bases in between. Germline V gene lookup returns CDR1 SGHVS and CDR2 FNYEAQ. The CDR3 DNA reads TGTGCCAGCAGCTTAGTGTACGGGAGTAACACCGGGGAGCTGTTTTTT. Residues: CASSLVYGSNTGELFF.

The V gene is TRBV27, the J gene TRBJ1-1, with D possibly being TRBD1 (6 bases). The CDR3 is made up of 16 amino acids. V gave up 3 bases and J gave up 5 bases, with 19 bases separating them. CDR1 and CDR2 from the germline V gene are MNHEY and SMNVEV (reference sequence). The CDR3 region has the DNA TGTGCCAGCAGTTTGTCGGGGGCTCGTGTAAGGACTGAAGCTTTCTTT. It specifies CASSLSGARVRTEAFF.

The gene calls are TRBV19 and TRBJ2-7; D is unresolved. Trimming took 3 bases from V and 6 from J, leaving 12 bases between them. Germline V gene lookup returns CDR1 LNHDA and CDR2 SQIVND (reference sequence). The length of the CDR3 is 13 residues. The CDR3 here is CASSIGRFGEQYF. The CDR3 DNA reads TGTGCCAGTAGTATCGGACGGTTTGGCGAGCAGTACTTC.

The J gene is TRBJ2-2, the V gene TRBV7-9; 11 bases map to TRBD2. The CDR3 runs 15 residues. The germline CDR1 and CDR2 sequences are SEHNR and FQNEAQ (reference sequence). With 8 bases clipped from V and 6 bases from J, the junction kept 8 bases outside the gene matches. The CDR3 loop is CASSELAGESGELFF. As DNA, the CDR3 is TGTGCCAGCTCAGAACTAGCGGGAGAATCCGGGGAGCTGTTTTTT.

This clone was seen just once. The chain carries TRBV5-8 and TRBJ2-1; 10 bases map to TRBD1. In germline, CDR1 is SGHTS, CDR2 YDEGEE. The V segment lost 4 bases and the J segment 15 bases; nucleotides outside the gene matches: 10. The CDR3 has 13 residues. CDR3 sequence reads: CASSPRTGGETFF. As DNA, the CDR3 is TGTGCCAGCAGCCCCCGGACAGGGGGGGAGACGTTCTTC.